This TCR beta chain was retrieved from a study of read filtering for tumor transcriptome and immune sequencing. Study-level background: Among patients, 17 to 20 were male and some 15 female, aged 47 to 80 (mean about 66). Study-wide findings and caveats: The sorted CD138-negative fraction was a mixed bone marrow immune population, not purified T cells. Approximately 80% of IR-seq clonotypes had one read, totaling approximately 3.5% of reads; RNA-seq: around 70% and 40%.

Germline assignment: CDR1 LNHDA and CDR2 SQIVND (reference sequence). The CDR3 length is 17 residues. V was cut by 0 bases and J by 2 bases, with 14 bases left in between. This clonotype was picked up many times. The target antigen is unknown. Sampling of bone marrow took place during active disease in every patient. From approximately 430 ng of RNA, a library with molecular barcoded alpha/delta and beta/gamma adaptors was made. Each CDR3 protein gets one entry after TCRdb re-called the reads with MiXCR. The profile shows about 130,000 distinct CDR3 sequences, less than 15% of them singletons. The V and J genes are TRBV19 and TRBJ2-1; D unclear. The sample was a population of CD138-negative cells sorted from bone marrow. The clonotype was recovered from a donor aged 40 or over with multiple myeloma. The CDR3: CASSIDDRSLAYNEQFF. CDR3 DNA: TGTGCCAGTAGTATAGACGATCGTAGCCTGGCCTACAATGAGCAGTTCTTC.